This T cell receptor beta chain was profiled in a study of cytomegalovirus exposure and HLA in healthy donors. The PCR had 60 Vbeta and 13 Jbeta primers. This table comes from immunoSEQ multiplex PCR, and its TCRdb copy is limited to in-frame clones, with some not included. The sample has 150,000 to 200,000 clones; around 79% are singletons. Germline values: CDR1 LNHDA, CDR2 SQIVND (reference sequence). The CDR3 covers 16 residues. J was trimmed by 7 bases and V by 0 bases; bases with no gene match: 8. Notes on this clone: Antigen: not known.

Study-level points and caveats: An analysis done earlier found most TCR beta V segments productive about 90% or about 30% of the time. In a later analysis, DRB1 alleles had the most associated TCRs; HLA-C alleles the fewest.

The chain recombines TRBV19 with TRBJ2-1; 8 bases align to TRBD1. Sequencing used PBMCs. The TCR sequence derives from a male donor in good health and CMV-seropositive. The CDR3 loop reads CASSIDRGLLGNEQFF. The CDR3 DNA sequence: TGTGCCAGTAGTATAGACAGGGGGCTTCTCGGGAATGAGCAGTTCTTC.